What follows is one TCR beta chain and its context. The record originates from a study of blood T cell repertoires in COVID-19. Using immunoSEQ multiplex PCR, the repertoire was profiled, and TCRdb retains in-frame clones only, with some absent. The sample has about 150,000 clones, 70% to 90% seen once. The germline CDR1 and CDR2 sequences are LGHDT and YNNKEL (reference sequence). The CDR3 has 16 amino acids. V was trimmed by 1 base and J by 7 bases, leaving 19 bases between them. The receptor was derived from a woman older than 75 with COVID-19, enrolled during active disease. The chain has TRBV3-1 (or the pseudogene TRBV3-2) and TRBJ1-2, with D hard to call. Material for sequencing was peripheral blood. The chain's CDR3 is CASSQGHGSGIFGYTF. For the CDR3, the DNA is TGTGCCAGCAGCCAAGGACACGGGTCGGGGATATTTGGCTACACCTTC.